This TCR beta chain originates from a study of blood T cell repertoires in COVID-19. The wider study: The United States, Italy and Spain provided the acute and convalescent COVID-19 samples.

Per germline, CDR1 SGHDT and CDR2 YYEEEE. V was pared by 5 bases and J by 8 bases, with 10 bases between. This CDR3 is built from 11 residues. TCRdb keeps only in-frame clones here, not all; method: immunoSEQ multiplex PCR. The data contain over 200,000 clones, 75% to 85% of them seen just once; the ten biggest clones take up nearly 9.5%. The participants were between about 18 and 90 years old and came from about two dozen US areas. Donors in Cohort 3 who had recovered were those with two negative PCRs, healthcare professional clearance, or resolution of their symptoms. The chain couples TRBV5-6 to TRBJ1-2, with a possible D match to TRBD1 (5 bases). The clonotype originates from a man aged 40-49 years who had recovered from COVID-19. Source material: PBMCs or T cells enriched from blood (not recorded which). The chain's CDR3 is CASRDSRGYTF. The CDR3 DNA follows: TGTGCCAGCAGAGACAGTCGCGGCTACACCTTC.